This TCR beta chain was sequenced in a study of blood T cells in healthy people across ages. PCR was performed a second time for roughly 7 to 12 cycles using a sample-barcoded 5' primer and a J-beta primer mix. MiXCR, applied by TCRdb to the 5' RACE reads, yields one record per CDR3 protein. The sample records 780,000 or so distinct CDR3 sequences, roughly 50% being singletons. The table lists this clonotype with a few counts. As yet, its antigen is unknown. Points from the study as a whole: Among T cells, TCR beta diversity per million cells dropped roughly linearly as age rose. The study found TCR beta diversity correlated strongly with naive T cell percentage.

This CDR3 region has 14 residues. J gave up 3 bases and V 3 bases, and 6 bases lay outside the gene matches. CDR1 is DFQATT and CDR2 is SNEGSKA in the germline V gene (reference sequence). Sequenced: blood. This chain uses TRBV20-1 with TRBJ2-7; 9 bases line up with TRBD2. This TCR was sampled from a man aged 80 or over in good health. The CDR3 sequence: CSARPGLAFYEQYF. The DNA of the CDR3 is TGCAGTGCTAGGCCGGGACTAGCTTTCTACGAGCAGTACTTC.